The sample holds one count of the clone carrying this T cell receptor beta chain. The antigen remains unidentified. Quantitative 5'-RACE with molecular barcodes generated TCR beta libraries. MiXCR, run by TCRdb on the 5' RACE reads, gives a single entry per CDR3 protein. The top ten hold less than 35% of the sample, which has some 270,000 distinct CDR3 sequences, 15% to 20% seen once. This specimen comes from a study of CD8 T cells in ankylosing spondylitis. Whole-study findings and limits: Disease-linked clones were reportedly significantly enriched in matched ankylosing spondylitis synovial fluid. Some of the motif variants had earlier been found in reactive arthritis patients' fluid and blood.

Losses at the gene ends were 0 bases for V and 4 bases for J; bases not matched to a gene: 10. Germline V gene data show CDR1 as MGHRA and CDR2 as YSYEKL. This CDR3 region has 17 residues. The chain is built from TRBV4-1 and TRBJ2-5; 8 bases match TRBD2. This receptor was obtained from a male donor with ankylosing spondylitis or in good health (not recorded which). The sequenced sample consisted of blood, either unsorted or a sorted T cell fraction (not recorded which). Here the CDR3 DNA reads TGCGCCAGCAGCCAAGATCCCTCGGGAGGGCCTCCAGAGACCCAGTACTTC. Translation: CASSQDPSGGPPETQYF.